The sequence of this T cell receptor (beta chain) was determined in a study of blood T cell repertoires in COVID-19. Across the study: From the United States, Italy and Spain came samples of acute and convalescent COVID-19.

The sample holds one count of this clone. Using immunoSEQ multiplex PCR, the repertoire was profiled, and TCRdb retains in-frame clones only, with some absent. The sample consists of about 110,000 clones, around four fifths of them appearing once. Germline V lookup: CDR1 WSHSY, CDR2 SAAADI. CDR3 length equals 15 residues. Trimming shortened V by 8 bases and J by 0 bases, and 17 bases separated the two germline ends. Sequencing was done on a sample of peripheral blood. The J gene is TRBJ2-7, the V gene TRBV10-2, with D maybe TRBD2 (7 bases). The receptor was derived from a woman aged 55-69 years with acute or convalescent COVID-19. The CDR3 loop reads CASRRRGGSSYEQYF. Here the CDR3 DNA reads TGCGCCAGCCGGAGGAGGGGGGGAAGCTCCTACGAGCAGTACTTC.